Presented here are 3 T cell receptor beta chains from one specimen sequenced in a study of Graves' ophthalmopathy and Graves' hyperthyroidism. Investigators amplified TCR beta CDR3 regions from RNA transcripts. HTBI-primed first-round RT-PCR preceded second-round multiplex PCR. Using its own MiXCR run on the multiplex PCR reads, TCRdb lists one record per CDR3 protein. The repertoire consists of about 1.1 million distinct CDR3 sequences, with approximately 35% occurring once and the leading ten covering roughly 11%. Sequencing was done on a sample of peripheral blood or thyroid tissue (not recorded which). The receptors here all came from an adult man with Graves' hyperthyroidism.

V is TRBV25-1 and J is TRBJ2-3, with 10 positions matching TRBD2. V gave up 1 base and J gave up 2 bases; unmatched junction bases: 9. Germline V gene data show CDR1 as MGHDK and CDR2 as SYGVNS. The CDR3 contains 18 residues. CDR3 in amino acids: CASSEFGLAGANTDTQYF. The CDR3 bases are TGTGCCAGCAGTGAATTCGGGCTAGCGGGGGCGAACACAGATACGCAGTATTTT.

This rearrangement joins TRBV9 to TRBJ2-2; D might be TRBD2 (5 bases). Germline V gene sequence: CDR1 SGDLS, CDR2 YYNGEE. V was pared by 5 bases and J by 6 bases, with 17 bases between. There are 15 residues in the CDR3. The CDR3 loop is CASRIGWENAGELFF. The CDR3 DNA reads as TGTGCCAGCAGGATAGGGTGGGAGAATGCCGGGGAGCTGTTTTTT. Complete variable domain (other parts from reference TRBV9 and TRBJ2-2): DSGVTQTPKHLITATGQRVTLRCSPRSGDLSVYWYQQSLDQGLQFLIQYYNGEERAKGNILERFSAQQFPDLHSELNLSSLELGDSALYFCASRIGWENAGELFFGEGSRLTVL.

In this sample, this clonotype turned up a few times. The chain is built from TRBV30 and TRBJ1-2; 10 bases align to TRBD1. The V and J ends lost 3 bases and 8 bases, in that order; junction bases with no gene match: 6. Germline V CDR1 and CDR2: GTSNPN, SVGIG (reference sequence). The length of the CDR3 is 13 residues. This CDR3 is CAWSVGQGRGYTF. The CDR3 DNA follows: TGTGCCTGGAGCGTGGGACAGGGGAGAGGCTACACCTTC.